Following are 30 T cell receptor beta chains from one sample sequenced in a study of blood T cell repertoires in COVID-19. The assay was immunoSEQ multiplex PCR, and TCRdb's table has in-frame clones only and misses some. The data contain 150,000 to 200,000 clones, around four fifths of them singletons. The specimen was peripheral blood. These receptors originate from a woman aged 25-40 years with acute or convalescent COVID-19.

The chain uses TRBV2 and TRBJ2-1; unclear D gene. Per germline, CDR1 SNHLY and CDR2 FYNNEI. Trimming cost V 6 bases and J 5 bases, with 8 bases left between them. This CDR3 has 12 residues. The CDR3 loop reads CASREKDNEQFF. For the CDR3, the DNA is TGTGCCAGCAGGGAGAAGGACAATGAGCAGTTCTTC.

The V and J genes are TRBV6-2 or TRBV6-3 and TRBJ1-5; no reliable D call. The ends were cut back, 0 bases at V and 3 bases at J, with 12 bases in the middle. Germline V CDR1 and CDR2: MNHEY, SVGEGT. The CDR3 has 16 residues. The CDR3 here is CASSYSFTRDNQPQHF. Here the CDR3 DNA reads TGTGCCAGCAGTTACTCGTTCACCCGGGACAATCAGCCCCAGCATTTT.

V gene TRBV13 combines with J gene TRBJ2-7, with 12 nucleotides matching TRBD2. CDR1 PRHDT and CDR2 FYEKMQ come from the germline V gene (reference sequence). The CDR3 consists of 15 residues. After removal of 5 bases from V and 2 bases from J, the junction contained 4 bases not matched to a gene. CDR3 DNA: TGTGCCAGCAGCCGAAGGACTAGCGGGGCCTACGAGCAGTACTTC. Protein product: CASSRRTSGAYEQYF.

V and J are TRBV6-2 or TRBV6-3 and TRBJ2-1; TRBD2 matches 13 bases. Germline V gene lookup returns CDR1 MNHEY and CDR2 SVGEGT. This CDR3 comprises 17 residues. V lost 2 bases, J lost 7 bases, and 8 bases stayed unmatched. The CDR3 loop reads CASSYEILAGGGNEQFF. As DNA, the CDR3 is TGTGCCAGCAGTTACGAGATACTAGCGGGAGGGGGAAATGAGCAGTTCTTC.

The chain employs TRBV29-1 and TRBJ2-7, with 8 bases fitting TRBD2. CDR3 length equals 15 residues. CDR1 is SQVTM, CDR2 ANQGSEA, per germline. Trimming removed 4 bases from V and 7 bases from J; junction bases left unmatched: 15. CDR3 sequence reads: CSVGGGSGALREQYF. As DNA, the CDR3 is TGCAGCGTTGGGGGTGGTAGCGGGGCGCTACGGGAGCAGTACTTC.

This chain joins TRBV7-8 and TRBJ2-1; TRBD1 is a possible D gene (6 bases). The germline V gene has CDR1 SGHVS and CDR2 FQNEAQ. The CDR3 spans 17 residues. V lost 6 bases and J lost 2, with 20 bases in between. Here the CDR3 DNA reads TGTGCCAGCAGTCCCTTGACAGGCTTAGTCGCCTACAATGAGCAGTTCTTC. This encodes CASSPLTGLVAYNEQFF.

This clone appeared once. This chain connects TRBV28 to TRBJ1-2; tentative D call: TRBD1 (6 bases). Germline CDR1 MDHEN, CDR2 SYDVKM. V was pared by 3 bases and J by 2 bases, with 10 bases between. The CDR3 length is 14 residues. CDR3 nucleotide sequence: TGTGCCAGCAGTTTGGGGGGGCGCAACTATGGCTACACCTTC. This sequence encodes CASSLGGRNYGYTF.

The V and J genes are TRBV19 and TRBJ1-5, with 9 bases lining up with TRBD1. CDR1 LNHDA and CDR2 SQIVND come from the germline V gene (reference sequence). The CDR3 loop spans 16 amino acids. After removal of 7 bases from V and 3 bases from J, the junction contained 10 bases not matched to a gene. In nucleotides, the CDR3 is TGTGCCAGTAAATTTAGGGGACAGGGCGACAATCAGCCCCAGCATTTT. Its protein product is CASKFRGQGDNQPQHF.

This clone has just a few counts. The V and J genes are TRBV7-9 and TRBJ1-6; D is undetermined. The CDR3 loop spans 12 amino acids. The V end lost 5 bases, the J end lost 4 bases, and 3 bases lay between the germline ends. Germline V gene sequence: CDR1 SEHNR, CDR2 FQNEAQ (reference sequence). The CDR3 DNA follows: TGTGCCAGCAGCCCTTATAATTCACCCCTCCACTTT. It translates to CASSPYNSPLHF.

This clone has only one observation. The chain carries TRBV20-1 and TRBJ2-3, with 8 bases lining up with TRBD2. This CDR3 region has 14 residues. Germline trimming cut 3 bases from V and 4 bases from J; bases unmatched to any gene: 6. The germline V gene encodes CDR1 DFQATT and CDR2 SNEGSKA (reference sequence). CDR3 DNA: TGCAGTGCTAGTGGAACTAGCGGCGCAGATACGCAGTATTTT. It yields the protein CSASGTSGADTQYF.

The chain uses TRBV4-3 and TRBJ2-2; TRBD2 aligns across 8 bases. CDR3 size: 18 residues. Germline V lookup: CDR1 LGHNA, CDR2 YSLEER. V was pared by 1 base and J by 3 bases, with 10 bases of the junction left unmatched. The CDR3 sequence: CASSQVVVPRGDTGELFF. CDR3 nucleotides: TGCGCCAGCAGCCAAGTGGTTGTCCCGCGGGGGGACACCGGGGAGCTGTTTTTT.

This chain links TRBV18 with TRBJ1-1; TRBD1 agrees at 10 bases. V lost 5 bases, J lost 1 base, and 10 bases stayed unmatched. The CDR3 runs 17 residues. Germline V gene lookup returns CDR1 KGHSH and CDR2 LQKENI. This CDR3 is CASSLTGTGVPNTEAFF. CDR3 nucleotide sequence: TGTGCCAGCTCATTGACCGGGACAGGGGTCCCGAACACTGAAGCTTTCTTT.

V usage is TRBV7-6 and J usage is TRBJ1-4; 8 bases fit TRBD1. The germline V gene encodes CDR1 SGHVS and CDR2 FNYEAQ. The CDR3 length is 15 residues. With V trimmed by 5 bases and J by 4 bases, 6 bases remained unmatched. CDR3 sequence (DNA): TGTGCCAGCAGCCCACGGACAGGGAATAATGAAAAACTGTTTTTT. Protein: CASSPRTGNNEKLFF. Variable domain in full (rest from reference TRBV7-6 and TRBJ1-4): GAGVSQSPRYKVTKRGQDVALRCDPISGHVSLYWYRQALGQGPEFLTYFNYEAQQDKSGLPNDRFSAERPEGSISTLTIQRTEQRDSAMYRCASSPRTGNNEKLFFGSGTQLSVL.

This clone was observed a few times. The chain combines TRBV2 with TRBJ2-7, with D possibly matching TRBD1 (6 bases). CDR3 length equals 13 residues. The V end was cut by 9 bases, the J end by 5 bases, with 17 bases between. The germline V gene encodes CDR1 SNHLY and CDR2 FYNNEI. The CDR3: CARTTGSLDEQYF. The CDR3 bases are TGTGCCAGGACGACAGGAAGCCTGGACGAGCAGTACTTC.

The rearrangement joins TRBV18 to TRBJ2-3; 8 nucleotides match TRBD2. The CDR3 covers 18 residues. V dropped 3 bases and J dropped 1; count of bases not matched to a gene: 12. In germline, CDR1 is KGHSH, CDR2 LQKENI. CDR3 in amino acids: CASSPAAGESKGTDTQYF. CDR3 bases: TGTGCCAGCTCACCGGCAGCGGGGGAAAGTAAGGGCACAGATACGCAGTATTTT.

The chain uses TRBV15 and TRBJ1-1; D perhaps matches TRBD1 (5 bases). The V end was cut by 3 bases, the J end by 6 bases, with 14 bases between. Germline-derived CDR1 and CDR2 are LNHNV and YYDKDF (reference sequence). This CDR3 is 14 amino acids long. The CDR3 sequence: CATSRARVFAEAFF. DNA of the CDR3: TGTGCCACCAGCAGGGCCAGGGTATTTGCTGAAGCTTTCTTT.

The CDR3 DNA reads TGTGCCAGCAGCTTAGCCGGGACTAGCGAGCAGTTCTTC. Its protein product is CASSLAGTSEQFF. The chain has TRBV7-6 and TRBJ2-1; 9 bases are a match to TRBD2. The CDR3 runs to 13 residues. Germline assignment: CDR1 SGHVS and CDR2 FNYEAQ. Trimming cost V 0 bases and J 10 bases; bases outside gene matches: 1.

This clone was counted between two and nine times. The CDR3 loop reads CASSGVGRGGIDTF. The CDR3 DNA follows: TGTGCCAGTAGTGGGGTCGGTCGGGGGGGCATCGACACCTTC. The chain carries TRBV19 and TRBJ1-2; possibly TRBD1 for D (6 bases). V was shortened by 5 bases and J by 12 bases, with 22 bases between the two germline ends. This CDR3 region has 14 residues. Germline V CDR1 and CDR2: LNHDA, SQIVND (reference sequence). The full variable domain, its missing parts supplied by reference TRBV19 and TRBJ1-2, is DGGITQSPKYLFRKEGQNVTLSCEQNLNHDAMYWYRQDPGQGLRLIYYSQIVNDFQKGDIAEGYSVSREKKESFPLTVTSAQKNPTAFYLCASSGVGRGGIDTFGSGTRLTVV.

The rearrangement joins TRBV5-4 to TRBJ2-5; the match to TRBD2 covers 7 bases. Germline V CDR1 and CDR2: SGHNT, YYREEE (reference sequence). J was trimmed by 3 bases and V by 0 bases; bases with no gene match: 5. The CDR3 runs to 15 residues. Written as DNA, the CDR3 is TGTGCCAGCAGCTTGGCCACTAGCGCCAAAGAGACCCAGTACTTC. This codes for CASSLATSAKETQYF. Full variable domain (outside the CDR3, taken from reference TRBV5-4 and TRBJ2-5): ETGVTQSPTHLIKTRGQQVTLRCSSQSGHNTVSWYQQALGQGPQFIFQYYREEENGRGNFPPRFSGLQFPNYSSELNVNALELDDSALYLCASSLATSAKETQYFGPGTRLLVL.

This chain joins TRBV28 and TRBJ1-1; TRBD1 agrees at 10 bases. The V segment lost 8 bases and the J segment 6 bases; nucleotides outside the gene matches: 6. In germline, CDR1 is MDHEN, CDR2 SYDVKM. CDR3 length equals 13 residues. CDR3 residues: CASLMDRGAEAFF. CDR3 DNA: TGTGCCAGCTTAATGGACAGGGGGGCTGAAGCTTTCTTT.

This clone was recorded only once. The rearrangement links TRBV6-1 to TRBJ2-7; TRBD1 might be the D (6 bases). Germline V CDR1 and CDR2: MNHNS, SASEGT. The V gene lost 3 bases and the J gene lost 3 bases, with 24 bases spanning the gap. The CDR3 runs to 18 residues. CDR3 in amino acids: CASSDRNRAEMYLYEQYF. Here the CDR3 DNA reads TGTGCCAGCAGTGACCGAAACAGGGCTGAGATGTATCTCTACGAGCAGTACTTC.

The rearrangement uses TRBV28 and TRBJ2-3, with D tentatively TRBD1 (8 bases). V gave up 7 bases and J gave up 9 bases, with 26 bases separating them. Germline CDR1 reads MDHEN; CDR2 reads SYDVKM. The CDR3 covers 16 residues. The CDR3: CASTVDTTGGGGTQYF. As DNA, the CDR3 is TGTGCCAGCACAGTGGACACAACAGGGGGGGGCGGAACGCAGTATTTT.

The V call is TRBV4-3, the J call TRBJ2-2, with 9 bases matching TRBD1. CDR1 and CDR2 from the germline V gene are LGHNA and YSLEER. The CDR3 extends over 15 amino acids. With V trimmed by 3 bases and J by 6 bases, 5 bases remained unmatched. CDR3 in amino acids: CASSQGQGLAGELFF. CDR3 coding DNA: TGCGCCAGCAGCCAGGGACAGGGCCTGGCCGGGGAGCTGTTTTTT.

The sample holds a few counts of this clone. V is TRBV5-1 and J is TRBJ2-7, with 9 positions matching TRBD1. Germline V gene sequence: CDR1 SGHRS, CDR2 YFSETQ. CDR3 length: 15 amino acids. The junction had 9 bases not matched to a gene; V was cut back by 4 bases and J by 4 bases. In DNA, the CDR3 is TGCGCCAGCAGCCCCGCCTATGGACAGGGGTACGAGCAGTACTTC. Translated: CASSPAYGQGYEQYF.

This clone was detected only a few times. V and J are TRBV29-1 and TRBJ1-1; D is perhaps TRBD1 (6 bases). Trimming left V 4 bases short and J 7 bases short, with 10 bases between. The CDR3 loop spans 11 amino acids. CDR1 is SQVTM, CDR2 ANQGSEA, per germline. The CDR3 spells CSVGTALEAFF. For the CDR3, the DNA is TGCAGCGTTGGGACAGCCCTTGAAGCTTTCTTT.

The DNA of the CDR3 is TGTGCCAGCAGTTACTTGGGACAGGGGTCCACTGAAGCTTTCTTT. Translation gives CASSYLGQGSTEAFF. The genes are TRBV6-5 and TRBJ1-1; 10 bases match TRBD1. The CDR3 length is 15 residues. CDR1 is MNHEY, CDR2 SVGAGI, per germline. Trimming took 1 base from V and 4 from J; bases not matched to a gene: 3.

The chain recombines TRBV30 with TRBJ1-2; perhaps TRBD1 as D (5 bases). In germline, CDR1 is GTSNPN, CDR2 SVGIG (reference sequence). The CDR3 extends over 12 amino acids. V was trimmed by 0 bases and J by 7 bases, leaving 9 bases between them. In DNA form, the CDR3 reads TGTGCCTGGAGTGTAACGGGGGGTGGCTACACCTTC. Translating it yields CAWSVTGGGYTF. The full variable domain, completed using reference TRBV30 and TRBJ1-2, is SQTIHQWPATLVQPVGSPLSLECTVEGTSNPNLYWYRQAAGRGLQLLFYSVGIGQISSEVPQNLSASRPQDRQFILSSKKLLLSDSGFYLCAWSVTGGGYTFGSGTRLTVV.

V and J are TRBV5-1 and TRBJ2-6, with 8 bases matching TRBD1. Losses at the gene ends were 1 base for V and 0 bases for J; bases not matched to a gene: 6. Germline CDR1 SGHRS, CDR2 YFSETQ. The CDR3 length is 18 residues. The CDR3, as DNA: TGCGCCAGCAGCTTGTTCGCAGGGGGCGCCTCTGGGGCCAACGTCCTGACTTTC. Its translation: CASSLFAGGASGANVLTF.

In DNA, the CDR3 is TGTGCCAGCAGCTCAACCGGACAGGGGGCGGCTAATGAAAAACTGTTTTTT. Translated: CASSSTGQGAANEKLFF. This chain connects TRBV27 to TRBJ1-4; 11 nucleotides match TRBD1. This CDR3 comprises 17 residues. Germline CDR1 and CDR2: MNHEY and SMNVEV (reference sequence). V shed 6 bases and J 3 bases; nucleotides not matched to a gene: 9. The full variable domain, its missing parts supplied by reference TRBV27 and TRBJ1-4, is EAQVTQNPRYLITVTGKKLTVTCSQNMNHEYMSWYRQDPGLGLRQIYYSMNVEVTDKGDVPEGYKVSRKEKRNFPLILESPSPNQTSLYFCASSSTGQGAANEKLFFGSGTQLSVL.

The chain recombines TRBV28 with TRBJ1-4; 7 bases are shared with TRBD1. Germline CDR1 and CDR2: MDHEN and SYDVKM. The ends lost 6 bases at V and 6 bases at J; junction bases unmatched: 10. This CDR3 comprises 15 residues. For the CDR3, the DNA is TGTGCCAGCAGGGGGGACAGTGGGTGGGATGAAAAACTGTTTTTT. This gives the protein CASRGDSGWDEKLFF.